A single sample is the source of the 12 T cell receptor beta chains below, sequenced in a study of blood T cell repertoires in COVID-19. Data came from immunoSEQ multiplex PCR; TCRdb stores just in-frame clones and leaves some out. The table lists 180,000 or so clones, around 87% of them singletons. Source material: peripheral blood. The receptors here all came from a young man with active or convalescent COVID-19.

The chain has TRBV2 and TRBJ1-2, with D uncertain. V was trimmed by 8 bases and J by 3 bases, leaving 10 bases between them. The CDR3 sequence is 12 residues long. Germline assignment: CDR1 SNHLY and CDR2 FYNNEI. CDR3 sequence (DNA): TGTGCCAGCGGAGAGGGTTACTATGGCTACACCTTC. This encodes CASGEGYYGYTF.

The V gene is TRBV4-1, the J gene TRBJ2-2, with unresolved D. The length of the CDR3 is 15 residues. Germline-derived CDR1 and CDR2 are MGHRA and YSYEKL. The V and J ends lost 1 base and 8 bases respectively, with 14 bases between them. The CDR3 DNA is TGCGCCAGCAGCCAAGTGGCGGATTCCTCGGGGGAGCTGTTTTTT. Protein sequence: CASSQVADSSGELFF.

The gene calls are TRBV4-1 and TRBJ1-5, with D tentatively TRBD1 (5 bases). This CDR3 has 18 amino acids. V was cut by 7 bases and J by 0 bases, with 22 bases left in between. Germline CDR1 reads MGHRA; CDR2 reads YSYEKL. The CDR3: CASNESPGLTYSNQPQHF. The CDR3 nucleotides read TGCGCCAGCAACGAATCTCCGGGACTGACATATAGCAATCAGCCCCAGCATTTT.

The CDR3 sequence is CSVEGLYVDQNTGGYGYTF. The CDR3 DNA reads TGCAGCGTTGAAGGCCTATACGTAGACCAGAACACAGGGGGCTATGGCTACACCTTC. The chain employs TRBV29-1 and TRBJ1-2; 8 bases map to TRBD1. Germline trimming cut 1 base from V and 4 bases from J; bases unmatched to any gene: 20. Per the germline V gene, CDR1 is SQVTM and CDR2 is ANQGSEA. CDR3 length equals 19 residues.

V gene TRBV18 combines with J gene TRBJ1-4, with D perhaps TRBD1 (6 bases). CDR1 and CDR2 from the germline V gene are KGHSH and LQKENI. This CDR3 contains 13 residues. V was cut by 5 bases and J by 7 bases, with 11 bases left in between. The CDR3 DNA sequence: TGTGCCAGCTCAAACAGGGAAGGTGAAAAACTGTTTTTT. Amino acid sequence: CASSNREGEKLFF.

The chain has TRBV30 and TRBJ1-5, with D unclear. Germline lookup yields CDR1 GTSNPN and CDR2 SVGIG (reference sequence). The CDR3 totals 13 residues. The V end was cut by 2 bases, the J end by 4 bases, with 9 bases between. The CDR3 DNA reads TGTGCCTGGAGTTCGACGGGAAATCAGCCCCAGCATTTT. It specifies CAWSSTGNQPQHF.

The chain uses TRBV2 and TRBJ2-1; 11 bases are a match to TRBD2. The CDR3 runs 15 residues. V shed 2 bases, J shed 6 bases, and the junction held 3 bases outside the gene matches. CDR1 is SNHLY and CDR2 is FYNNEI in the germline V gene. The CDR3 region is CASSENSGGGNEQFF. In DNA, the CDR3 is TGTGCCAGCAGTGAAAATAGCGGGGGGGGCAATGAGCAGTTCTTC. The full variable domain, completed using reference TRBV2 and TRBJ2-1, is EPEVTQTPSHQVTQMGQEVILRCVPISNHLYFYWYRQILGQKVEFLVSFYNNEISEKSEIFDDQFSVERPDGSNFTLKIRSTKLEDSAMYFCASSENSGGGNEQFFGPGTRLTVL.

The V and J genes are TRBV11-3 and TRBJ2-5, with D maybe TRBD2 (6 bases). Deletions cut 4 bases from V and 3 bases from J, with 12 bases between. The CDR3 has 14 amino acids. Per germline, CDR1 SGHNT and CDR2 YENEEA. The CDR3 is CASSSGGNKETQYF. CDR3 DNA: TGTGCCAGCAGCTCCGGGGGAAATAAAGAGACCCAGTACTTC.

This rearrangement joins TRBV27 to TRBJ1-2; 9 bases map to TRBD1. Germline CDR1 MNHEY, CDR2 SMNVEV (reference sequence). The V and J ends lost 1 base and 6 bases, in that order; junction bases with no gene match: 0. This CDR3 comprises 13 residues. The CDR3 spells CASSLWTGDGYTF. The CDR3 DNA reads as TGTGCCAGCAGTTTATGGACAGGGGATGGCTACACCTTC.

The chain combines TRBV4-1 with TRBJ2-3; 7 nucleotides match TRBD2. V dropped 1 base and J dropped 6; count of bases not matched to a gene: 7. The CDR3 runs to 15 residues. The germline V gene has CDR1 MGHRA and CDR2 YSYEKL. The CDR3 here is CASSQGWGGADTQYF. In nucleotides, the CDR3 is TGCGCCAGCAGCCAAGGATGGGGGGGTGCCGATACGCAGTATTTT.

This clone has a handful of counts. The chain uses TRBV2 and TRBJ1-2; D gene unclear. Between the trimmed V and J ends, which lost 0 bases and 4 bases, there was a span of 9 bases. The CDR3 is 14 amino acids. Germline V gene data show CDR1 as SNHLY and CDR2 as FYNNEI. As DNA, the CDR3 is TGTGCCAGCAGTGAAGCGGTGGGCAGCTATGGCTACACCTTC. Translating it yields CASSEAVGSYGYTF.

This sequence joins TRBV29-1 and TRBJ1-2; D unresolved. Germline CDR1 reads SQVTM; CDR2 reads ANQGSEA. Trimming cost V 0 bases and J 5 bases, with 16 bases left between them. The CDR3 spans 15 residues. The CDR3 DNA is TGCAGCGTTGAAGATCTCCGAAGTCAGGCTTATGGCTACACCTTC. Translation gives CSVEDLRSQAYGYTF.